A single sample is the source of the 6 T cell receptor beta chains below, sequenced in a study of T cell repertoires in ileal Crohn's disease. Time point in this sample: inflamed ileum from the surgical specimen. Clones were sequenced by immunoSEQ multiplex PCR, and TCRdb holds only the in-frame ones, with some missing. This table holds approximately 16,000 clones, more than 90% found once. Sequencing was performed on ileal tissue. The receptors were sampled from an adult with Crohn's disease.

V and J are TRBV5-1 and TRBJ1-4, with D perhaps matching TRBD1 (5 bases). Trimming shortened V by 4 bases and J by 5 bases, and 9 bases separated the two germline ends. Germline V gives CDR1 SGHRS, CDR2 YFSETQ. CDR3 length: 13 residues. CDR3 region: CASSQQENEKLFF. CDR3 DNA sequence: TGCGCCAGCAGCCAACAGGAAAATGAAAAACTGTTTTTT.

V usage is TRBV6-1 and J usage is TRBJ1-4; 7 nucleotides line up with TRBD1. V shed 1 base, J shed 7 bases, and the junction held 12 bases outside the gene matches. Per germline, CDR1 MNHNS and CDR2 SASEGT. CDR3 length: 17 residues. CDR3 loop: CASSEETGKFLVEKLFF. The CDR3 nucleotides are TGTGCCAGCAGTGAAGAGACAGGGAAATTTTTAGTTGAAAAACTGTTTTTT.

Only one count was recorded for this clone. The rearrangement links TRBV15 to TRBJ2-7; no clear D gene. CDR3 length: 14 amino acids. In germline, CDR1 is LNHNV, CDR2 YYDKDF (reference sequence). V lost 0 bases to trimming and J lost 1 base, with 7 bases between them. The CDR3 DNA sequence: TGTGCCACCAGCAGAGATTGGGTATCCTACGAGCAGTACTTC. Translated: CATSRDWVSYEQYF.

This sequence joins TRBV11-2 and TRBJ1-3; D gene unclear. Trimming pared 1 base from V and 2 bases from J, leaving 9 bases between. The CDR3 loop spans 15 amino acids. Germline assignment: CDR1 SGHAT and CDR2 FQNNGV. The CDR3 loop reads CASSLVANAGNTIYF. The CDR3 DNA reads as TGTGCCAGCAGCTTAGTGGCCAATGCTGGAAACACCATATATTTT. Full variable domain (remainder filled in from reference TRBV11-2 and TRBJ1-3): EAGVAQSPRYKIIEKRQSVAFWCNPISGHATLYWYQQILGQGPKLLIQFQNNGVVDDSQLPKDRFSAERLKGVDSTLKIQPAKLEDSAVYLCASSLVANAGNTIYFGEGSWLTVV.

V and J are TRBV5-1 and TRBJ1-4; D is possibly TRBD1 (5 bases). The CDR3 runs to 14 residues. V was trimmed by 5 bases and J by 0 bases, leaving 8 bases between them. Germline lookup yields CDR1 SGHRS and CDR2 YFSETQ. The CDR3: CASRGLATNEKLFF. Written as DNA, the CDR3 is TGCGCCAGCAGGGGGCTGGCAACTAATGAAAAACTGTTTTTT.

The chain recombines TRBV11-2 with TRBJ1-1; no clear D. The germline V and J ends were trimmed by 6 bases and 12 bases, with 14 bases remaining between them. Germline V CDR1 and CDR2: SGHAT, FQNNGV. CDR3 size: 11 residues. The CDR3 spells CASRKFSESFF. CDR3 bases: TGTGCCAGCAGGAAATTCTCGGAATCTTTCTTT.